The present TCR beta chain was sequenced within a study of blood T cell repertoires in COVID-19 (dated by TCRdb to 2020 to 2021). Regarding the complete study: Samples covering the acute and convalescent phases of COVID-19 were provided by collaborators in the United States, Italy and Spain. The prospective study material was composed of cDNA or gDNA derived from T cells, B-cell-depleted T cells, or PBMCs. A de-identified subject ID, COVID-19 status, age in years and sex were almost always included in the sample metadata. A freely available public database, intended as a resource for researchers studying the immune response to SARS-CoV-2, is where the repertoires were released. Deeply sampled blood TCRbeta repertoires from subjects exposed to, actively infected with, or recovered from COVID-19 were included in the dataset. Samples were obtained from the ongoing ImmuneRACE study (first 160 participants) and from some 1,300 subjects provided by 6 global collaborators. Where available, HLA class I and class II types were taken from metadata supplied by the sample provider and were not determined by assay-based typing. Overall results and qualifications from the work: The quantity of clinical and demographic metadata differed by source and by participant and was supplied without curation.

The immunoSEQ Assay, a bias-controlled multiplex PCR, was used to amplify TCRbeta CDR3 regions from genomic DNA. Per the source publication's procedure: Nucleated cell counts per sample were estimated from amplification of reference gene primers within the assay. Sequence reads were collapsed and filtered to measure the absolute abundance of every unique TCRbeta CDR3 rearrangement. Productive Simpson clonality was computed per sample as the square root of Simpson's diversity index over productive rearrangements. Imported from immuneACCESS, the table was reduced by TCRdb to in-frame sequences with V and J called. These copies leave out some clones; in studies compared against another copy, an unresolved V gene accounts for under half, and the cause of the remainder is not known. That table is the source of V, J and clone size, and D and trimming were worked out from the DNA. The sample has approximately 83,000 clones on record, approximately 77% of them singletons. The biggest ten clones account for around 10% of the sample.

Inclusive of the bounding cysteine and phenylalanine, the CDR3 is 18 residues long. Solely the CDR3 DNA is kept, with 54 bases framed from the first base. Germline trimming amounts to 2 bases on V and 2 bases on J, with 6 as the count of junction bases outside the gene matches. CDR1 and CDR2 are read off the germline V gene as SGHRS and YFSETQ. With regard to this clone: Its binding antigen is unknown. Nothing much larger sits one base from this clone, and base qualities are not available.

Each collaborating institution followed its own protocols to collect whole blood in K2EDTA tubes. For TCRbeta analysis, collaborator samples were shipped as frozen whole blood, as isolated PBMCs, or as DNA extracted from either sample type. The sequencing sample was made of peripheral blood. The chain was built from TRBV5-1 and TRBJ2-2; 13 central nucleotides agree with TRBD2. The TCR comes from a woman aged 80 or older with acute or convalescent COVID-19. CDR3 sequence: CASSLLLAGGSNTGELFF. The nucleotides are TGCGCCAGCAGCTTACTACTAGCGGGAGGGAGTAACACCGGGGAGCTGTTTTTT.